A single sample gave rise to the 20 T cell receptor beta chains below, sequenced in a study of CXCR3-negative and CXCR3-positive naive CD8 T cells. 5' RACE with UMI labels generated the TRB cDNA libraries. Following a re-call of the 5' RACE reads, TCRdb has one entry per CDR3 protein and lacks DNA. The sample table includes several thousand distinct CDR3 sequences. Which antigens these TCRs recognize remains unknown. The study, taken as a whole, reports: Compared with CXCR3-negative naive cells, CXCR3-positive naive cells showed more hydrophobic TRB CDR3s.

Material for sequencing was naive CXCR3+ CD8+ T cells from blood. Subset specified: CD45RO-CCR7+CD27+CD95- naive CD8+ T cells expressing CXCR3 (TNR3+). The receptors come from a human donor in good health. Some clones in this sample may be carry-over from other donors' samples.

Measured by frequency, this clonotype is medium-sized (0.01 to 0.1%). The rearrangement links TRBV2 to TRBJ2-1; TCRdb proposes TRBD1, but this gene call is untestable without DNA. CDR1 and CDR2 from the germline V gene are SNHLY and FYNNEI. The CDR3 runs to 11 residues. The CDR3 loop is CACRDYHEQFF.

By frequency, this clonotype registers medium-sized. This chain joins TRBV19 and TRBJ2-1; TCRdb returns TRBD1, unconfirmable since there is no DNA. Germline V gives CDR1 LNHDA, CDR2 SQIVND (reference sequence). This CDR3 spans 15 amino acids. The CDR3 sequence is CASSIRGGSYNEQFF.

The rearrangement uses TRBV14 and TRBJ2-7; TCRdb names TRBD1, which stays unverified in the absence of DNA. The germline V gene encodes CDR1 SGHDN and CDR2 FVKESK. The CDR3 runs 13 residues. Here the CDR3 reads CASSQETGLEQYF. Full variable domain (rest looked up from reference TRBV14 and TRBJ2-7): EAGVTQFPSHSVIEKGQTVTLRCDPISGHDNLYWYRRVMGKEIKFLLHFVKESKQDESGMPNNRFLAERTGGTYSTLKVQPAELEDSGVYFCASSQETGLEQYFGPGTRLTVT.

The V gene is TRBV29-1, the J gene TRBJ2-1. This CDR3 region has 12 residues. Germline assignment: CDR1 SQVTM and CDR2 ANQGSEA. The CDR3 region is CSGLESYNEQFF.

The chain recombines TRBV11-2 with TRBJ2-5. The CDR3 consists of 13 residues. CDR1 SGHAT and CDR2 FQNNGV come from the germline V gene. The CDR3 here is CASSPTNQETQYF. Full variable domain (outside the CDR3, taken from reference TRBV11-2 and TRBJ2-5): EAGVAQSPRYKIIEKRQSVAFWCNPISGHATLYWYQQILGQGPKLLIQFQNNGVVDDSQLPKDRFSAERLKGVDSTLKIQPAKLEDSAVYLCASSPTNQETQYFGPGTRLLVL.

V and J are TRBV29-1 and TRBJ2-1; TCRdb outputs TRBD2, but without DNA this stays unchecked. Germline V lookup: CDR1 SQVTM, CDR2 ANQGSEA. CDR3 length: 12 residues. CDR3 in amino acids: CSVEGASDEQFF.

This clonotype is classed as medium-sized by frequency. The CDR3 region is CSVEGEREGLDEQFF. The chain is built from TRBV29-1 and TRBJ2-1; lacking DNA, the TRBD2 call made by TCRdb goes unchecked. This CDR3 is 15 amino acids long. Germline lookup yields CDR1 SQVTM and CDR2 ANQGSEA.

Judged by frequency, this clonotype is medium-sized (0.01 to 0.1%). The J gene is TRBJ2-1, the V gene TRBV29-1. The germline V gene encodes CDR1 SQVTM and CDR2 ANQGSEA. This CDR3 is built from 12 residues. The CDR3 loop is CGIFSSYNEQFF.

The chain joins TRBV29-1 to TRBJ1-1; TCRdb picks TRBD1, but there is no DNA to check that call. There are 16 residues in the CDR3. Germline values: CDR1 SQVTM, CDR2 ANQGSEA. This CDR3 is CSVLWGTGAEDTEAFF.

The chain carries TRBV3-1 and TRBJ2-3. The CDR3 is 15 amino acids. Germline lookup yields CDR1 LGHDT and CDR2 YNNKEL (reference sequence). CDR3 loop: CASSPGREGTDTQYF.

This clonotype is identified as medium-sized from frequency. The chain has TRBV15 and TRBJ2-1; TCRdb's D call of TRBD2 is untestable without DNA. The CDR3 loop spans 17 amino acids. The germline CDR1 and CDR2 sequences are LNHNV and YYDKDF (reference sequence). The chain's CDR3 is CATTPRGASGSMHEQFF.

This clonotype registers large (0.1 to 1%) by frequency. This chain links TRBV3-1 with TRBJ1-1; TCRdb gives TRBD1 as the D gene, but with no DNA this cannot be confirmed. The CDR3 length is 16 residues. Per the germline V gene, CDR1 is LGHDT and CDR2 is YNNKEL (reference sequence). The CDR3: CASTHRQGARNTEAFF.

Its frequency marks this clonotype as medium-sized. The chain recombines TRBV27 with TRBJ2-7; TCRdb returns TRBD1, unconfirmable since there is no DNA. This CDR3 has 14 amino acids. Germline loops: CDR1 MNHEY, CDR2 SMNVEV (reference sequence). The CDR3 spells CASSLNRGRYEQYF.

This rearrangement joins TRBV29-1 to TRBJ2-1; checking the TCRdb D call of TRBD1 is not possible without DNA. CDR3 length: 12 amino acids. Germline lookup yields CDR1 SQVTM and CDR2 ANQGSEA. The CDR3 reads CSGVRPGNEQFF.

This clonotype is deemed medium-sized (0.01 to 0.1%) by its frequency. The CDR3 here is CASSQEDRTYEQYF. The chain is built from TRBV3-1 and TRBJ2-7; TCRdb's D gene call, TRBD1, goes unchecked for lack of DNA. This CDR3 contains 14 residues. Germline loops: CDR1 LGHDT, CDR2 YNNKEL (reference sequence).

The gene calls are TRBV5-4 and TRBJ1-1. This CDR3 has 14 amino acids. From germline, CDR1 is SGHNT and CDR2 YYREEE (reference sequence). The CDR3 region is CASSLDQAVTEAFF.

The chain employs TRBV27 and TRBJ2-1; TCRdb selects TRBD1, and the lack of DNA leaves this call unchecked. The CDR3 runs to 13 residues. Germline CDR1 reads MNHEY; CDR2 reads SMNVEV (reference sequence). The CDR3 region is CASSLLQGNEQFF.

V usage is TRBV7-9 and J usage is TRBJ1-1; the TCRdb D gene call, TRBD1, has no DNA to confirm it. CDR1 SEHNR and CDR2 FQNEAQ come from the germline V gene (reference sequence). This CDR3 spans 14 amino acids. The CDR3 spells CASSLPQGQAEAFF. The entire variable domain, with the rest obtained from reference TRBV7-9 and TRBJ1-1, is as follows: DTGVSQNPRHKITKRGQNVTFRCDPISEHNRLYWYRQTLGQGPEFLTYFQNEAQLEKSRLLSDRFSAERPKGSFSTLEIQRTEQGDSAMYLCASSLPQGQAEAFFGQGTRLTVV.

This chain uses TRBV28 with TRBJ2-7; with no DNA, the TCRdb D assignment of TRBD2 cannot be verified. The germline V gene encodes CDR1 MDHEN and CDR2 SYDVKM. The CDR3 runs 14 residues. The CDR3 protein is CASSFLAVSYEQYF.

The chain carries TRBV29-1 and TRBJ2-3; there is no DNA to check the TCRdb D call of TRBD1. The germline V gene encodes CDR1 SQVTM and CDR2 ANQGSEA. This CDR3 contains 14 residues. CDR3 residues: CSVQGRGLPDTQYF.